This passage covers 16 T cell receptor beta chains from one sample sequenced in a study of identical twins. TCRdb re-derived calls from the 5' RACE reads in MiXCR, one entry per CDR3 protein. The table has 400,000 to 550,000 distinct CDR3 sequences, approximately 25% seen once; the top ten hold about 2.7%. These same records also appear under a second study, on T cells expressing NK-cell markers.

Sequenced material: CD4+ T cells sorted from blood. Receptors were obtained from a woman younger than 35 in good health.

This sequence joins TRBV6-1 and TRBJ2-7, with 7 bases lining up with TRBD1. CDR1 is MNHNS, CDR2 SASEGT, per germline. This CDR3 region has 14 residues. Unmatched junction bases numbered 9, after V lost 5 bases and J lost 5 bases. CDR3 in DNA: TGTGCCAGCAGTCCCGACAGGGAACAAGACGAGCAGTACTTC. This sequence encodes CASSPDREQDEQYF.

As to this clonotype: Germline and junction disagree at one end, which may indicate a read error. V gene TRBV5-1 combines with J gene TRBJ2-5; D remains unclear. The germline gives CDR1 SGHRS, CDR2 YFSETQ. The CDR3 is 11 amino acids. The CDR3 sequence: CASSLAETRYF. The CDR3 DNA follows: TGCGCCAGCAGCTTGGCGGAGACCCGGTACTTC.

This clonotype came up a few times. The CDR3 DNA sequence: TGCAGTGCTATAGTGCCTCCCAGGACCAATGAGCAGTTCTTC. Its translation is CSAIVPPRTNEQFF. V gene TRBV20-1 combines with J gene TRBJ2-1, with D uncertain. CDR3 size: 14 residues. The V end lost 4 bases, the J end lost 6 bases, and 16 bases lay between the germline ends. CDR1 is DFQATT, CDR2 SNEGSKA, per germline (reference sequence).

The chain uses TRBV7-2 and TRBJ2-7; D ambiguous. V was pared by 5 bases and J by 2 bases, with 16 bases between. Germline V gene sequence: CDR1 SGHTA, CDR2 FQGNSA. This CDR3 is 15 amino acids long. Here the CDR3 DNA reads TGTGCCAGCAGCCCCAGACGCCCGGACCCCTACGAGCAGTACTTC. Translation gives CASSPRRPDPYEQYF.

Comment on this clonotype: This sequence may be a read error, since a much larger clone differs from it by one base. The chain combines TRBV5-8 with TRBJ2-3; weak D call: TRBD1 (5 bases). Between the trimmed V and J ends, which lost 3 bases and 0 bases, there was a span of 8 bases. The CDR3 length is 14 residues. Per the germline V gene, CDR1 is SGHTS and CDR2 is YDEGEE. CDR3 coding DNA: TGTGCCAGCAGCTCGAAGGGGAGCACAGATACGCAGTATTTT. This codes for CASSSKGSTDTQYF.

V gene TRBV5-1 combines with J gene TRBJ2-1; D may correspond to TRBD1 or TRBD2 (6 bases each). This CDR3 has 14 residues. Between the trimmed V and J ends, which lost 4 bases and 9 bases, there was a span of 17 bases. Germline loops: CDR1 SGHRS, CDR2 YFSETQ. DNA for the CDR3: TGCGCCAGCAGCCCGGGGGCACCCTCGGGTGAGCAGTTCTTC. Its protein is CASSPGAPSGEQFF. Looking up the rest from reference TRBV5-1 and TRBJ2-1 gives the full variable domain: KAGVTQTPRYLIKTRGQQVTLSCSPISGHRSVSWYQQTPGQGLQFLFEYFSETQRNKGNFPGRFSGRQFSNSRSEMNVSTLELGDSALYLCASSPGAPSGEQFFGPGTRLTVL.

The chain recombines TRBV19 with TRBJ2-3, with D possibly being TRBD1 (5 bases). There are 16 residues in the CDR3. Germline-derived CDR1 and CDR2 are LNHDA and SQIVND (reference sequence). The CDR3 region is CVGTPDSLLGADTQYF. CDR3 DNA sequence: TGTGTCGGTACTCCAGACAGTCTCCTCGGAGCAGATACGCAGTATTTT.

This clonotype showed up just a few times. CDR3 amino acids: CASSLGLADLTGELFF. The CDR3 DNA is TGTGCCAGCAGCTTGGGACTAGCGGACCTCACCGGGGAGCTGTTTTTT. The rearrangement uses TRBV5-6 and TRBJ2-2, with 9 bases fitting TRBD2. The trim removed 0 bases at V and 4 bases at J, leaving 4 bases unmatched. The germline V gene encodes CDR1 SGHDT and CDR2 YYEEEE. The CDR3 is made up of 16 amino acids.

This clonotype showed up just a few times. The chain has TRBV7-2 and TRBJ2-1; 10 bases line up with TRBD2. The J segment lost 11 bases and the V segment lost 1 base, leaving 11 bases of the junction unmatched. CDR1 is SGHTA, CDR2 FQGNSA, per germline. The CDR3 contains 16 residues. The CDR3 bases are TGTGCCAGCAGCTTAGTAGCTAGCGGGGGTAAACGGAAGCAGTTCTTC. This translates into CASSLVASGGKRKQFF.

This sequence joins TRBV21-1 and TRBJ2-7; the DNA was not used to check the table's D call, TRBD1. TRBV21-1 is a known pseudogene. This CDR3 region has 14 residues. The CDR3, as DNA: TGTGCCAGCAGCAAACCCGGGACAGCGTACGAGCAGTACTTC. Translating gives CASSKPGTAYEQYF.

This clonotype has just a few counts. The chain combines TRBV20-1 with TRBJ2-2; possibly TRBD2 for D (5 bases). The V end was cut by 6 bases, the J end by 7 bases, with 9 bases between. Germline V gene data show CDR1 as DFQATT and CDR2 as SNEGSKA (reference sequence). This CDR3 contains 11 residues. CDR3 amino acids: CSARRGGELFF. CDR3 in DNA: TGCAGTGCCCGCCGGGGCGGGGAGCTGTTTTTT.

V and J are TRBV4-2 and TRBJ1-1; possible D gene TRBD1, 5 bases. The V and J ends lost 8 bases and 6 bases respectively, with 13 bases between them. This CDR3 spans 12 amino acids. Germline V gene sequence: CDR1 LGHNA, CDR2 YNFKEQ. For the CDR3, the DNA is TGTGCCAGCCCCTCGGAGGGACCTGAAGCTTTCTTT. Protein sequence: CASPSEGPEAFF.

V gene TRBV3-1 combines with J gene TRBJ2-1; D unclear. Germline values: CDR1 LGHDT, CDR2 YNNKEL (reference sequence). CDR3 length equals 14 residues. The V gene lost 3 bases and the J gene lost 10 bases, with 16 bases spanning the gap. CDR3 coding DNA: TGTGCCAGCAGCCAGCCGACCCGAGCCTACGAGCAGTTCTTC. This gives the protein CASSQPTRAYEQFF.

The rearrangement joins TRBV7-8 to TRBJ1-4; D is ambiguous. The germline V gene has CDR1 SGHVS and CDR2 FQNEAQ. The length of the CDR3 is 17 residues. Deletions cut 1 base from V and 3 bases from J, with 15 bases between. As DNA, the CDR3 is TGTGCCAGCAGCTTAGTCGGCGGGAGCGGGGCTAATGAAAAACTGTTTTTT. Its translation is CASSLVGGSGANEKLFF.

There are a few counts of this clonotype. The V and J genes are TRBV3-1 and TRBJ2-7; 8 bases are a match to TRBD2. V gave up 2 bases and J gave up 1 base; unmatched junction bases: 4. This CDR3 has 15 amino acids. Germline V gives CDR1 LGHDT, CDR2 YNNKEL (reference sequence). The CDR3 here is CASSQSGGPSYEQYF. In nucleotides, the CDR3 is TGTGCCAGCAGCCAATCGGGGGGGCCATCCTACGAGCAGTACTTC.

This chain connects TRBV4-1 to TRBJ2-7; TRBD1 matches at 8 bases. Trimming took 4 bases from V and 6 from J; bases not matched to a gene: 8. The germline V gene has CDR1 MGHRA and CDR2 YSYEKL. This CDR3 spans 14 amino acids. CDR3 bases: TGCGCCAGCAGCCGCGACAGGGGATCGGGCGAGCAGTACTTC. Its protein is CASSRDRGSGEQYF.